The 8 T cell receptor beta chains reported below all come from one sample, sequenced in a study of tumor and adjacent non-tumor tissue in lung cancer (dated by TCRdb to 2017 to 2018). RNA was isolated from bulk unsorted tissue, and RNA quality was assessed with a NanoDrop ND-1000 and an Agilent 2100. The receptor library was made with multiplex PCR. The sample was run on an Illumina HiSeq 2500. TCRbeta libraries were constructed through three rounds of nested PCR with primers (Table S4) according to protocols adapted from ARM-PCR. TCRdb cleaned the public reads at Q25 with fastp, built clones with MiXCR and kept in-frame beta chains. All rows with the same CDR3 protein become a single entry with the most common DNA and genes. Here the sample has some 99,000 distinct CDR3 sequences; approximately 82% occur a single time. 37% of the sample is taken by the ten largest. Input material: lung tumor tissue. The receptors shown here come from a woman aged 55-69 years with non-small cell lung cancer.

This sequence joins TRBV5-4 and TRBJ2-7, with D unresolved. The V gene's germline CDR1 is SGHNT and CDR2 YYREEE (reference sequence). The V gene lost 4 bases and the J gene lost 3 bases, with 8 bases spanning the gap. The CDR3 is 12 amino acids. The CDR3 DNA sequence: TGTGCCAGCAGCACGGATCACTACGAGCAGTACTTC. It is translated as CASSTDHYEQYF.

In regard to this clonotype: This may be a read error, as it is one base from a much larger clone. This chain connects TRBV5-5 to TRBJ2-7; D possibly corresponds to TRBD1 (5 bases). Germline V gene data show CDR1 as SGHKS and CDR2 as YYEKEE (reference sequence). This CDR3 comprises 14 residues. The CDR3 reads CASGFFWQGGEQYF. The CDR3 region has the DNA TGTGCCAGCGGCTTTTTTTGGCAGGGCGGCGAGCAGTACTTC.

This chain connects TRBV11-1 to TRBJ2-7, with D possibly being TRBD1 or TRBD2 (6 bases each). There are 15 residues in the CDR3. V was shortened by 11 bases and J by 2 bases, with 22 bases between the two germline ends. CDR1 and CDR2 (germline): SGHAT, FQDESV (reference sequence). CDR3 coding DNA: TGTGCCGACAGTTTGGGGGGCACAAAAACCTACGAGCAGTACTTC. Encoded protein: CADSLGGTKTYEQYF.

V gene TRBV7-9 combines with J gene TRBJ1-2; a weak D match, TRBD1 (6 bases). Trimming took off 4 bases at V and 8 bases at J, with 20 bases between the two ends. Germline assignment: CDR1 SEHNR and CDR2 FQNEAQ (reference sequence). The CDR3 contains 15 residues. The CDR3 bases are TGTGCCAGCAGCTCGGGGGCGGGGGAGACCTACGGCTACACCTTC. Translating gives CASSSGAGETYGYTF.

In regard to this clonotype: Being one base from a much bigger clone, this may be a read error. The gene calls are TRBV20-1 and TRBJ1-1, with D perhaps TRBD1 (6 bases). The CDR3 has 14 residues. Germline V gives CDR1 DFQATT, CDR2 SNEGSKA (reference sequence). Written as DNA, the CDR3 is TGCAGTGATAGATCCACCAGGGGTAGCACTGAAGCTTTCTTT. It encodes CSDRSTRGSTEAFF.

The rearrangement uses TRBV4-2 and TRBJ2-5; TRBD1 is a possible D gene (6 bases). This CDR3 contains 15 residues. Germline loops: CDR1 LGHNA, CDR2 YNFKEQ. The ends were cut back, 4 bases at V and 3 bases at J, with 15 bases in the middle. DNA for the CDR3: TGTGCCAGCAGCCCCCTACAGGGACGGGAAGAGACCCAGTACTTC. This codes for CASSPLQGREETQYF.

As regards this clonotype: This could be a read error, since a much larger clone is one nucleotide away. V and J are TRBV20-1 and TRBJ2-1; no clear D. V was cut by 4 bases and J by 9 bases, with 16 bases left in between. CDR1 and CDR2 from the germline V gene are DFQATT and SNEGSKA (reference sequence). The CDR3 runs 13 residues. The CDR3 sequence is CSAKGYGLTEQFF. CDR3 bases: TGCAGTGCTAAAGGTTACGGGTTGACTGAGCAGTTCTTC.

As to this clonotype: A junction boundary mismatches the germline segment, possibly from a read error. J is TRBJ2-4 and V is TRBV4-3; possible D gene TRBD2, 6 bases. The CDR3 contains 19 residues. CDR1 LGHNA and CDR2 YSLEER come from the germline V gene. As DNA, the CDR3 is TGCGCCAGCCGCCATCTCGGAGGGGAAAGCGGAAGGACCAAAAACATTCAGTACTTC. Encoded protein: CASRHLGGESGRTKNIQYF.